This entry lists 22 T cell receptor beta chains sequenced from one sample in a study of identifying expanded T cells in peripheral blood. TCRdb keeps only in-frame clones here, not all; method: immunoSEQ multiplex PCR. The sample carries more than 45,000 clones, under 85% recorded once. What was sequenced was blood. The receptors derive from a person aged 18 to 75 in good health.

The J gene is TRBJ2-2, the V gene TRBV11-2; 7 nucleotides align to TRBD2. This CDR3 spans 16 amino acids. V dropped 4 bases and J dropped 0; count of bases not matched to a gene: 5. Germline V gene lookup returns CDR1 SGHAT and CDR2 FQNNGV. The CDR3 nucleotides read TGTGCCAGCAGCTCCCCAGCGGGATCGAACACCGGGGAGCTGTTTTTT. Amino acid sequence: CASSSPAGSNTGELFF.

The chain combines TRBV19 with TRBJ1-3; D call uncertain. The CDR3 runs 15 residues. V was clipped by 6 bases and J by 1 base, with 13 bases between them. Germline-derived CDR1 and CDR2 are LNHDA and SQIVND (reference sequence). CDR3 nucleotides: TGTGCCAGTAGGCACAGTACTGGATCTGGAAACACCATATATTTT. Its protein is CASRHSTGSGNTIYF.

The rearrangement uses TRBV30 and TRBJ1-5; tentative D call: TRBD1 (5 bases). The CDR3 spans 15 residues. The V gene's germline CDR1 is GTSNPN and CDR2 SVGIG (reference sequence). Trimming removed 0 bases from V and 1 base from J, with 10 bases in between. CDR3 amino acids: CAWSVQGGSNQPQHF. The CDR3, as DNA: TGTGCCTGGAGTGTCCAGGGTGGGAGCAATCAGCCCCAGCATTTT.

The chain joins TRBV5-6 to TRBJ1-5; D call uncertain. This CDR3 region has 16 residues. The V end was cut by 1 base, the J end by 4 bases, with 15 bases between. Germline CDR1 reads SGHDT; CDR2 reads YYEEEE. The CDR3 DNA is TGTGCCAGCAGCTTGTCGTCCACCGAGTTGAATCAGCCCCAGCATTTT. It yields the protein CASSLSSTELNQPQHF.

V is TRBV10-2 and J is TRBJ1-2, with D maybe TRBD1 (6 bases). CDR3 length: 14 amino acids. Germline CDR1 is WSHSY and CDR2 is SAAADI. V shed 3 bases and J shed 8 bases, with 16 bases lying between them. CDR3 residues: CASSDGGARSGYTF. Here the CDR3 DNA reads TGCGCCAGCAGTGACGGGGGGGCGCGATCCGGCTACACCTTC.

The table lists this clone with a few counts. J is TRBJ2-1 and V is TRBV6-1; 12 positions match TRBD2. V was pared by 6 bases and J by 4 bases, with 4 bases of the junction left unmatched. Per germline, CDR1 MNHNS and CDR2 SASEGT. CDR3 length equals 15 residues. CDR3 nucleotide sequence: TGTGCCAGCAGAGTACTAGCGGGGGGATACAATGAGCAGTTCTTC. It codes for CASRVLAGGYNEQFF.

This rearrangement joins TRBV29-1 to TRBJ2-1; the match to TRBD2 covers 9 bases. The ends lost 3 bases at V and 4 bases at J; junction bases unmatched: 4. Germline V gives CDR1 SQVTM, CDR2 ANQGSEA. The CDR3 has 14 residues. CDR3 bases: TGCAGCGTTGATGCTAGCGGGATGTACAATGAGCAGTTCTTC. As protein: CSVDASGMYNEQFF.

The V gene is TRBV23-1, the J gene TRBJ2-5; tentatively, D is TRBD1 (6 bases). TRBV23-1 is an open reading frame, and its role is uncertain. With 9 bases removed from V and 0 bases from J, the gap between germline ends came to 17 bases. The CDR3 length is 15 residues. CDR3 nucleotide sequence: TGCGCCAGAGAGGGAGACCGGGACAACCAAGAGACCCAGTACTTC. As protein: CAREGDRDNQETQYF.

This chain joins TRBV11-2 and TRBJ1-3; D gene unclear. Germline V gives CDR1 SGHAT, CDR2 FQNNGV. The V end lost 0 bases, the J end lost 4 bases, and 4 bases lay between the germline ends. The CDR3 totals 13 residues. The CDR3: CASSLDKGNTIYF. The DNA of the CDR3 is TGTGCCAGCAGCTTAGATAAGGGAAACACCATATATTTT.

The chain combines TRBV28 with TRBJ2-6, with no clear D. Germline CDR1 MDHEN, CDR2 SYDVKM. CDR3 length: 12 residues. CDR3: CAVSSGANVLTF. The CDR3 region has the DNA TGTGCAGTAAGCTCTGGGGCCAACGTCCTGACTTTC.

J is TRBJ2-1 and V is TRBV2; 7 bases align to TRBD1. The ends lost 8 bases at V and 3 bases at J; junction bases unmatched: 4. Germline CDR1 is SNHLY and CDR2 is FYNNEI. This CDR3 comprises 13 residues. Here the CDR3 reads CASGDSFYNEQFF. The CDR3 region has the DNA TGTGCCAGCGGGGACAGTTTCTACAATGAGCAGTTCTTC.

The V gene is TRBV30, the J gene TRBJ2-7; perhaps TRBD2 as D (6 bases). This CDR3 region has 13 residues. Germline CDR1 is GTSNPN and CDR2 is SVGIG (reference sequence). Trimming stripped 3 bases from V and 5 bases from J, with 14 bases between. Written as DNA, the CDR3 is TGTGCCTGGAGACAGGCGGGGCTCCACGAGCAGTACTTC. Translated, it gives CAWRQAGLHEQYF. Complete variable domain (other parts from reference TRBV30 and TRBJ2-7): SQTIHQWPATLVQPVGSPLSLECTVEGTSNPNLYWYRQAAGRGLQLLFYSVGIGQISSEVPQNLSASRPQDRQFILSSKKLLLSDSGFYLCAWRQAGLHEQYFGPGTRLTVT.

The sample holds one count of this clone. The chain combines TRBV7-3 with TRBJ2-1; 8 bases are a match to TRBD2. CDR3 length equals 14 residues. In germline, CDR1 is SGHTA, CDR2 FQGTGA. After removal of 5 bases from V and 9 bases from J, the junction contained 9 bases not matched to a gene. The chain's CDR3 is CASSVGLGSGEQFF. The CDR3 DNA reads as TGTGCCAGCAGCGTGGGACTAGGATCGGGTGAGCAGTTCTTC.

The V and J genes are TRBV18 and TRBJ2-7; a possible D gene is TRBD2 (6 bases). There are 12 residues in the CDR3. The germline V gene encodes CDR1 KGHSH and CDR2 LQKENI. The ends were cut back, 5 bases at V and 5 bases at J, with 10 bases in the middle. The CDR3 DNA reads TGTGCCAGCTCATTAGGGACTGACGAGCAGTACTTC. This encodes CASSLGTDEQYF.

V gene TRBV5-1 combines with J gene TRBJ1-3; unclear D gene. Per the germline V gene, CDR1 is SGHRS and CDR2 is YFSETQ. Trimming took 1 base from V and 2 from J, leaving 10 bases between them. The length of the CDR3 is 15 residues. CDR3 DNA: TGCGCCAGCAGCTTGATGGGAGTCGCTGGAAACACCATATATTTT. This codes for CASSLMGVAGNTIYF. Based on the CDR3 plus reference TRBV5-1 and TRBJ1-3, the full variable domain is KAGVTQTPRYLIKTRGQQVTLSCSPISGHRSVSWYQQTPGQGLQFLFEYFSETQRNKGNFPGRFSGRQFSNSRSEMNVSTLELGDSALYLCASSLMGVAGNTIYFGEGSWLTVV.

This clone has just one count. The chain combines TRBV30 with TRBJ2-7; 7 nucleotides match TRBD1. The germline gives CDR1 GTSNPN, CDR2 SVGIG (reference sequence). V trimming: 6 bases; J trimming: 9 bases; junction bases outside the gene matches: 14. The CDR3 has 13 residues. The CDR3 reads CACESTGHRGQYF. Written as DNA, the CDR3 is TGTGCCTGCGAGTCAACCGGGCACAGGGGGCAGTACTTC.

This clone came up a few times. The rearrangement links TRBV2 to TRBJ2-2; TRBD1 matches 9 bases. This CDR3 contains 13 residues. Germline V CDR1 and CDR2: SNHLY, FYNNEI. V shed 5 bases, J shed 9 bases, and the junction held 4 bases outside the gene matches. The DNA of the CDR3 is TGTGCCAGCAGTAACGGACAGGGGTGGGAGCTGTTTTTT. Its translation is CASSNGQGWELFF.

The chain uses TRBV11-3 and TRBJ2-1; possible D gene TRBD1, 5 bases. The CDR3 totals 12 residues. The ends were cut back, 5 bases at V and 6 bases at J, with 8 bases in the middle. CDR1 is SGHNT and CDR2 is YENEEA in the germline V gene. The CDR3 DNA is TGTGCCAGCAGCCGTGACAGCAATGAGCAGTTCTTC. Protein: CASSRDSNEQFF.

The J gene is TRBJ2-3, the V gene TRBV4-3; 7 nucleotides align to TRBD1. With V trimmed by 4 bases and J by 15 bases, 13 bases remained unmatched. Germline CDR1 reads LGHNA; CDR2 reads YSLEER. CDR3 length: 13 residues. CDR3 DNA: TGCGCCAGCAGCCGCACACAGACAGGGTCGTGCTATTTT. Its protein product is CASSRTQTGSCYF.

This clone has only a few counts. As DNA, the CDR3 is TGTGCCAGCAGCTTAGTGGCGGGAGCATACGACGAGCAGTACTTC. Protein: CASSLVAGAYDEQYF. The rearrangement joins TRBV11-2 to TRBJ2-7; 7 positions agree with TRBD2. The CDR3 has 15 amino acids. V shed 1 base, J shed 5 bases, and the junction held 8 bases outside the gene matches. Looked up from germline, CDR1 is SGHAT and CDR2 is FQNNGV.

The chain uses TRBV6-1 and TRBJ2-3; D is uncertain. The V end was cut by 1 base, the J end by 6 bases, with 11 bases between. Per the germline V gene, CDR1 is MNHNS and CDR2 is SASEGT. The CDR3 covers 14 residues. CDR3: CASSEGIGSDTQYF. Here the CDR3 DNA reads TGTGCCAGCAGTGAAGGGATTGGGTCCGATACGCAGTATTTT.

The chain couples TRBV5-1 to TRBJ1-4; no reliable D call. The ends were cut back, 0 bases at V and 10 bases at J, with 7 bases in the middle. CDR3 length equals 12 residues. Germline assignment: CDR1 SGHRS and CDR2 YFSETQ. The CDR3 nucleotides are TGCGCCAGCAGCTTGGACTTTTCAAAACTGTTTTTT. Amino acids: CASSLDFSKLFF. The full variable domain, its missing parts supplied by reference TRBV5-1 and TRBJ1-4, is KAGVTQTPRYLIKTRGQQVTLSCSPISGHRSVSWYQQTPGQGLQFLFEYFSETQRNKGNFPGRFSGRQFSNSRSEMNVSTLELGDSALYLCASSLDFSKLFFGSGTQLSVL.